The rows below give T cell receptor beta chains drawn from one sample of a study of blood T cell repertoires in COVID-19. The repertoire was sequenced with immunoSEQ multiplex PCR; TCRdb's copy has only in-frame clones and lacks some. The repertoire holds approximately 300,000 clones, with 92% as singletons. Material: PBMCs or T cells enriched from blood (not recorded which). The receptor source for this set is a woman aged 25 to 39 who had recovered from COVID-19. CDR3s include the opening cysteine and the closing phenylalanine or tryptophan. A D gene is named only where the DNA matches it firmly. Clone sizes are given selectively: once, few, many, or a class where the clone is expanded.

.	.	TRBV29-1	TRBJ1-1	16	TGCAGCGTTGTGGAGGTAGGGGGGGTAGGTGCGGGTGAAGCTTTCTTT	CSVVEVGGVGAGEAFF
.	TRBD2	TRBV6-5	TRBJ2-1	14	TGTGCCAGCACCCTCTCCGCTAGCGGGCAGGAGCAGTTCTTC	CASTLSASGQEQFF
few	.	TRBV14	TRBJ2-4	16	TGTGCCAGCAGCCAAGCTACAGGGTTGGGCAAAAACATTCAGTACTTC	CASSQATGLGKNIQYF
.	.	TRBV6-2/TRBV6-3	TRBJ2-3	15	TGTGCCAGCAGCCGTCCAGTTTTGGGCACAGATACGCAGTATTTT	CASSRPVLGTDTQYF
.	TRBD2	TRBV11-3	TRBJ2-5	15	TGTGCCAGCAGCGCCGTAGCGGGGGGGCTCGAGACCCAGTACTTC	CASSAVAGGLETQYF
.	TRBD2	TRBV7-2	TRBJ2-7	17	TGTGCCAGCAGCAGCAACCGAGGCGGGGGGCCCTCCTACGAGCAGTACTTC	CASSSNRGGGPSYEQYF
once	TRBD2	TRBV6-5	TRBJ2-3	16	TGTGCCAGCAGTTACTCGGCTAGCGGGAGCACAGATACGCAGTATTTT	CASSYSASGSTDTQYF
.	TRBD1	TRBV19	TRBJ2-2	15	TGTGCCAGTAGTTGGACAGGGCGCGATACCGGGGAGCTGTTTTTT	CASSWTGRDTGELFF
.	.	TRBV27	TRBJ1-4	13	TGTGCCAGCAGTCTAACAACTAATGAAAAACTGTTTTTT	CASSLTTNEKLFF
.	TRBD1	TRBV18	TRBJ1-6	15	TGTGCCAGCTCACCACTGGGGGACAGCAATTCACCCCTCCACTTT	CASSPLGDSNSPLHF
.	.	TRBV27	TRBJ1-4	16	TGTGCCAGCAGTCCCGTGGGGGGGCAGGGAAATGAAAAACTGTTTTTT	CASSPVGGQGNEKLFF
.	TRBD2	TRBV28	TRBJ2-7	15	TGTGCCAGCAGTTCCGCGGGGGGGCAGTCCTACGAGCAGTACTTC	CASSSAGGQSYEQYF
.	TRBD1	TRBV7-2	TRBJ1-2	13	TGTGCCAGCAGCCCCGGACAGGGGTATGGCTACACCTTC	CASSPGQGYGYTF
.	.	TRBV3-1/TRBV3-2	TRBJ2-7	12	TGTGCCAGCAGCCCCAGACAGAGCGAGCAGTACTTC	CASSPRQSEQYF
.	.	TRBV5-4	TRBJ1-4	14	TGTGCCAGCTTGTGGGGAGGGATTGGCGAAAAACTGTTTTTT	CASLWGGIGEKLFF
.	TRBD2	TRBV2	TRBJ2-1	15	TGTGCCAGCAGGCTTACTAGCGGGGGCTACAATGAGCAGTTCTTC	CASRLTSGGYNEQFF
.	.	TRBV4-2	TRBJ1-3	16	TGTGCCAGCAGCCAAGAAGCTCGGGGCTCTGGAAACACCATATATTTT	CASSQEARGSGNTIYF
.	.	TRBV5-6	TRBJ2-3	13	TGTGCCAGCAGTCAACAGGGCGAGGATACGCAGTATTTT	CASSQQGEDTQYF
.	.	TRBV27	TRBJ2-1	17	TGTGCCAGCAGTTTACGGCCATCTAGCGCCTCCTACAATGAGCAGTTCTTC	CASSLRPSSASYNEQFF
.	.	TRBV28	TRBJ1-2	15	TGTGCCAGCAGTCCCATACCCCTAGGTAGTCATGGCTACACCTTC	CASSPIPLGSHGYTF
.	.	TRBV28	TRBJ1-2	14	TGTGCCAGCAGTTCTCGACGGACACCGTATGGCTACACCTTC	CASSSRRTPYGYTF
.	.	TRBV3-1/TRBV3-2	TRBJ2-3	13	TGTGCCAGCAGGCGACAGTCCACAGATACGCAGTATTTT	CASRRQSTDTQYF
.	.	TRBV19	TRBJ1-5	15	TGTGCCAGTAGTACAACTCAGGGGAGCAATCAGCCCCAGCATTTT	CASSTTQGSNQPQHF
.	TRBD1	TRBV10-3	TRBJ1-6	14	TGTGCCATCAGTGGGCCGGGACAGAATTCACCCCTCCACTTT	CAISGPGQNSPLHF
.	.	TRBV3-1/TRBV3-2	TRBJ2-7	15	TGTGCCAGCAGCCAAGAAGAGTCAGGGTGGAACGAGCAGTACTTC	CASSQEESGWNEQYF
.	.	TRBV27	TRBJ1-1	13	TGTGCCAGCAGTTCTAGAGTGAACACTGAAGCTTTCTTT	CASSSRVNTEAFF
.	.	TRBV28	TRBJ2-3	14	TGTGCCAGCAGTTCGAACTCTCTCACAGATACGCAGTATTTT	CASSSNSLTDTQYF
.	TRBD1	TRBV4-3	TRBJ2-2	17	TGCGCCAGCAGCCAAGAACTTTTGGACAGGGTCACCGGGGAGCTGTTTTTT	CASSQELLDRVTGELFF
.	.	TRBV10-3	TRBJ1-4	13	TGTGCCATCAGTGAGTTCCTAAATGAAAAACTGTTTTTT	CAISEFLNEKLFF